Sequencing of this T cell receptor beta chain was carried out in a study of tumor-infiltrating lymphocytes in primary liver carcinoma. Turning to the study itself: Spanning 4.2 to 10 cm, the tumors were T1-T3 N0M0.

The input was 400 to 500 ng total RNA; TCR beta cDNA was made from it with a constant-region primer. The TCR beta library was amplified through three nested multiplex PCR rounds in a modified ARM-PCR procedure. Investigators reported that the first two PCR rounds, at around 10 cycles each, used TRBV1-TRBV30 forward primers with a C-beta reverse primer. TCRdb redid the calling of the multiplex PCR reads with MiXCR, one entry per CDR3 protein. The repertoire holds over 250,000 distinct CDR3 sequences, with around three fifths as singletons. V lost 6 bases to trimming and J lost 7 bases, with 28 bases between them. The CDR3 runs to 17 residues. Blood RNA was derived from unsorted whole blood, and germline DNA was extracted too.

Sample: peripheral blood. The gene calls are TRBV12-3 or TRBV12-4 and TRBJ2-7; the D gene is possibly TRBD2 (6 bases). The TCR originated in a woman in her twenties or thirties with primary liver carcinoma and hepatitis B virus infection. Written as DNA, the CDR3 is TGTGCCAGCAGCGACCGGTTGGGACTTCCCCTATTGAGGGAGCAGTACTTC. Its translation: CASSDRLGLPLLREQYF.